Below are 6 T cell receptor beta chains sequenced from a single sample in a study of beta chain features in type 1 diabetes. Expressed TCRB transcripts were sequenced, since all the RNA that had been isolated was reverse transcribed. Some clones are missing from TCRdb's copy, which holds only in-frame ones; the method was immunoSEQ multiplex PCR. This sample has under 900,000 clones; 15% to 20% occur once, and the top ten carry 0.02% to 0.03%. Input material: naive CD4+ T cells from blood. These receptor sequences come from a woman under 30 in good health.

This clone has only a few counts. The CDR3 is CASSLSFLVYEQYF. CDR3 in DNA: TGTGCCAGCAGCCTCAGTTTCTTGGTCTACGAGCAGTACTTC. The chain couples TRBV7-2 to TRBJ2-7; D remains unclear. There are 14 residues in the CDR3. V was clipped by 5 bases and J by 3 bases, with 14 bases between them. Per the germline V gene, CDR1 is SGHTA and CDR2 is FQGNSA.

The V and J genes are TRBV6-6 and TRBJ1-5; D is unresolved. This CDR3 spans 14 amino acids. V was cut by 0 bases and J by 4 bases, with 7 bases left in between. Per germline, CDR1 MNHNY and CDR2 SVGAGI (reference sequence). The CDR3 reads CASSYSRRNQPQHF. CDR3 bases: TGTGCCAGCAGTTACTCCCGGCGAAATCAGCCCCAGCATTTT.

This chain uses TRBV11-3 with TRBJ2-2; 11 positions agree with TRBD1. Losses at the gene ends were 2 bases for V and 4 bases for J; bases not matched to a gene: 3. Looked up from germline, CDR1 is SGHNT and CDR2 is YENEEA. CDR3 length equals 16 residues. The CDR3 DNA reads TGTGCCAGCAGCTTACGAGGACAGGGGGCCACCGGGGAGCTGTTTTTT. It codes for CASSLRGQGATGELFF.

This clone was seen only a few times. This rearrangement joins TRBV19 to TRBJ2-3, with D perhaps given as TRBD1 or TRBD2 (5 bases each). CDR1 is LNHDA, CDR2 SQIVND, per germline (reference sequence). This CDR3 has 12 amino acids. Trimming removed 8 bases from V and 1 base from J, with 7 bases in between. As DNA, the CDR3 is TGTGCCAGTGGGACGGGCACAGATACGCAGTATTTT. Protein: CASGTGTDTQYF.

Concerning this clone: Other DNA sequences in the sample encode the same CDR3. In nucleotides, the CDR3 is TGTGCCAGCAGTTTAGGGACAGCATACGAGCAGTACTTC. Protein product: CASSLGTAYEQYF. V usage is TRBV28 and J usage is TRBJ2-7; 7 bases are a match to TRBD1. Trimming removed 2 bases from V and 4 bases from J; junction bases left unmatched: 2. The CDR3 runs 13 residues. Germline loops: CDR1 MDHEN, CDR2 SYDVKM.

This chain links TRBV28 with TRBJ2-7, with TRBD1 identical over 8 bases. The germline gives CDR1 MDHEN, CDR2 SYDVKM. The CDR3 is 18 residues long. Trimming removed 5 bases from V and 2 bases from J; junction bases left unmatched: 17. The CDR3 sequence is CASSGQGWRPMKTYEQYF. Written as DNA, the CDR3 is TGTGCCAGCAGTGGACAGGGATGGCGACCGATGAAGACCTACGAGCAGTACTTC.